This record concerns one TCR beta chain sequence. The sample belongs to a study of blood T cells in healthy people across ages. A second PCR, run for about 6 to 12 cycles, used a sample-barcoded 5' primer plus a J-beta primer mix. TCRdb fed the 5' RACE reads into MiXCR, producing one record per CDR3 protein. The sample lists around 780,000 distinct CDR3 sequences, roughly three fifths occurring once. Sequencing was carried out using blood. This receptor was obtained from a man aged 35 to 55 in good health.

The CDR3 protein is CSARVQGASYNSPLHF. The CDR3 nucleotides are TGCAGTGCTAGAGTGCAGGGGGCATCCTATAATTCACCCCTCCACTTT. The chain couples TRBV20-1 to TRBJ1-6; 8 bases match TRBD1. V lost 1 base, J lost 1 base, and 3 bases stayed unmatched. CDR1 and CDR2 (germline): DFQATT, SNEGSKA (reference sequence). The CDR3 has 16 amino acids.